Listed below are T cell receptor beta chains from one sample, sequenced in a study of blood T cell repertoires in COVID-19. Measured with immunoSEQ multiplex PCR; TCRdb has only the in-frame clones, and not every one. Of 250,000 or so clones listed, approximately 88% are singletons. Sequences were obtained from peripheral blood. These TCRs come from a woman aged 25 to 45 with acute or convalescent COVID-19. CDR3s include the opening cysteine and the closing phenylalanine or tryptophan. D genes are given only for firm matches. Size tells how often a clone was seen (once, few, many) or the class of an expanded clone, and some rows leave it out.

v_call	clone_size	j_call	d_call	cdr3_nt	cdr3_aa
TRBV5-1	NA	TRBJ2-1	NA	TGCGCCAGCAGCTCAAGCGGGTCCTCCAATGAGCAGTTCTTC	CASSSSGSSNEQFF
TRBV14	NA	TRBJ1-2	TRBD1	TGTGCCAGCAGATTGGCAGGGGGCAATGGCTACACCTTC	CASRLAGGNGYTF
TRBV29-1	few	TRBJ1-2	NA	TGCAGCGTTCCCCACGGGGGAGGTGGCTACACCTTC	CSVPHGGGGYTF
TRBV5-1	NA	TRBJ1-4	NA	TGCGCCAGCAGCTTGGATACGGTACCAAATGAAAAACTGTTTTTT	CASSLDTVPNEKLFF
TRBV5-6	NA	TRBJ2-2	TRBD2	TGTGCCAGCAGCTCCCGGACTAGCGGGAGAAACACCGGGGAGCTGTTTTTT	CASSSRTSGRNTGELFF
TRBV19	NA	TRBJ2-3	TRBD2	TGTGCCAGTAGTCCTCGGACTAGCGGGAGGGTTTCAGATACGCAGTATTTT	CASSPRTSGRVSDTQYF
TRBV7-9	NA	TRBJ2-2	TRBD2	TGTGCCAGCAGCTTCCTCAAGGCGGGAGGCAGGACCGGGGAGCTGTTTTTT	CASSFLKAGGRTGELFF
TRBV29-1	NA	TRBJ1-5	NA	TGCAGCGCACAATTTCCAGGTCAGCCCCAGCATTTT	CSAQFPGQPQHF
TRBV2	NA	TRBJ1-5	NA	TGTGCCAGCAGTGAACCTCCAGTCAACCAGCCCCAGCATTTT	CASSEPPVNQPQHF
TRBV5-4	NA	TRBJ2-7	NA	TGTGCCAGCAGCGATCCCGGGGGCGAGCAGTACTTC	CASSDPGGEQYF
TRBV27	NA	TRBJ1-5	NA	TGTGCCAGCAGCCTAAGGGGGAATCAGCCCCAGCATTTT	CASSLRGNQPQHF
TRBV27	NA	TRBJ2-2	TRBD2	TGTGCCAGCAGTTTTTTGAGCGGGAGGGCCGGCGGGGAGCTGTTTTTT	CASSFLSGRAGGELFF
TRBV7-2	NA	TRBJ2-3	TRBD1	TGTGCCAGCAGCCTCGACAGGGGGCGGACAGATACGCAGTATTTT	CASSLDRGRTDTQYF
TRBV7-3	NA	TRBJ2-2	TRBD2	TGTGCCAGCAGCTCCCGGGGACTAGCGGGAATGGGAACCGGGGAGCTGTTTTTT	CASSSRGLAGMGTGELFF
TRBV25-1	NA	TRBJ2-5	NA	TGTGCCAGCAGTGGATACAGGGCCGGGGAGACCCAGTACTTC	CASSGYRAGETQYF
TRBV10-3	NA	TRBJ1-2	NA	TGTGCCATCAGTGAGTCAGCCGGGATTGGCTACACCTTC	CAISESAGIGYTF
TRBV27	NA	TRBJ2-1	TRBD2	TGTGCCAGCAGTTTTTCCGGGAGGGAGCAGTTCTTC	CASSFSGREQFF
TRBV6-4	NA	TRBJ2-3	TRBD2	TGTGCCAGCAGTGACAGCGGGGGCACAGATACGCAGTATTTT	CASSDSGGTDTQYF
TRBV30	NA	TRBJ1-5	NA	TGTGCCTACCAGGGACAAAGCAATCAGCCCCAGCATTTT	CAYQGQSNQPQHF
TRBV5-6	NA	TRBJ2-7	TRBD2	TGTGCCAGCAGCTTGGGGAGGGCACCACCTCGGGGGGTCTACGAGCAGTACTTC	CASSLGRAPPRGVYEQYF
TRBV9	NA	TRBJ1-4	NA	TGTGCCAGCAGCGTAGCCAGGGTGGATGAAAAACTGTTTTTT	CASSVARVDEKLFF
TRBV13	NA	TRBJ1-2	NA	TGTGCCAGCAGCTTAGGACGGAACTATGGCTACACCTTC	CASSLGRNYGYTF
TRBV3-1/TRBV3-2	NA	TRBJ2-1	TRBD2	TGTGCCAGCCGACTGGAGACTAGCGGGAGCTTCAATGAGCAGTTCTTC	CASRLETSGSFNEQFF